Following are 28 T cell receptor beta chains from one sample sequenced in a study of TIL therapy for anti-PD-1-resistant metastatic lung cancer. As for time point: pre-treatment sample, taken before nivolumab and TIL therapy. Pleural nodules or supraclavicular lymph nodes made up most of the excised metastases sampled. The libraries were made with immunoSEQ v3. The method was immunoSEQ multiplex PCR; TCRdb's version includes in-frame clones alone and lacks a portion of them. The sample lists thousands of clones; nearly 75% were seen once. The starting material was tumor tissue, obtained at baseline. These receptors originate from a person aged 25-80 years with non-small cell lung cancer.

The gene calls are TRBV18 and TRBJ2-7; D possibly uses TRBD1 or TRBD2 (5 bases each). Trimming took 1 base from V and 6 from J, leaving 10 bases between them. CDR1 and CDR2 from the germline V gene are KGHSH and LQKENI. CDR3 length: 13 residues. The CDR3 loop is CASSPQAGSEQYF. CDR3 DNA: TGTGCCAGCTCACCACAGGCAGGGAGCGAGCAGTACTTC. The full variable domain, its missing parts supplied by reference TRBV18 and TRBJ2-7, is NAGVMQNPRHLVRRRGQEARLRCSPMKGHSHVYWYRQLPEEGLKFMVYLQKENIIDESGMPKERFSAEFPKEGPSILRIQQVVRGDSAAYFCASSPQAGSEQYFGPGTRLTVT.

This rearrangement joins TRBV7-3 to TRBJ2-5, with D perhaps given as TRBD1 or TRBD2 (5 bases each). The J call may be in error: the DNA end matches TRBJ2-7 better. From germline, CDR1 is SGHTA and CDR2 FQGTGA. This CDR3 spans 15 amino acids. The CDR3 here is CASSIDSGGLYEQYF. The DNA of the CDR3 is TGTGCCAGCAGTATAGACAGCGGCGGGCTCTACGAGCAGTACTTC.

The chain uses TRBV5-1 and TRBJ1-4; a possible D gene is TRBD1 (6 bases). Trimming cost V 0 bases and J 3 bases, with 9 bases left between them. The germline CDR1 and CDR2 sequences are SGHRS and YFSETQ. The CDR3 loop spans 15 amino acids. DNA for the CDR3: TGCGCCAGCAGCTTGGCCGGGGGCTCTAATGAAAAACTGTTTTTT. It encodes CASSLAGGSNEKLFF.

CDR3 protein: CASSLVVQRNEQFF. CDR3 DNA: TGCGCCAGCAGCTTGGTTGTCCAACGCAATGAGCAGTTCTTC. This chain links TRBV5-1 with TRBJ2-1; no clear D gene. There are 14 residues in the CDR3. With 0 bases removed from V and 6 bases from J, the gap between germline ends came to 10 bases. From germline, CDR1 is SGHRS and CDR2 YFSETQ.

The rearrangement uses TRBV5-4 and TRBJ2-3; 9 bases line up with TRBD2. This CDR3 has 17 residues. Losses at the gene ends were 1 base for V and 6 bases for J; bases not matched to a gene: 12. Germline V gene lookup returns CDR1 SGHNT and CDR2 YYREEE (reference sequence). CDR3 nucleotide sequence: TGTGCCAGCAGCTTGTTTGCGGGAGGGGGTTCGTGGGATACGCAGTATTTT. Its protein is CASSLFAGGGSWDTQYF.

This clone was observed once. The chain uses TRBV7-2 and TRBJ2-3; D is uncertain. The CDR3 is 12 amino acids. Deletions cut 6 bases from V and 4 bases from J, with 8 bases between. The germline gives CDR1 SGHTA, CDR2 FQGNSA. The CDR3 nucleotides are TGTGCCAGCAGTCAAGGTGCAGATACGCAGTATTTT. This encodes CASSQGADTQYF. Filled out from reference TRBV7-2 and TRBJ2-3, the complete variable domain reads GAGVSQSPSNKVTEKGKDVELRCDPISGHTALYWYRQSLGQGLEFLIYFQGNSAPDKSGLPSDRFSAERTGGSVSTLTIQRTQQEDSAVYLCASSQGADTQYFGPGTRLTVL.

The chain's CDR3 is CASSAGFGGIDEQYF. The CDR3 nucleotides are TGTGCCAGCAGCGCCGGTTTCGGGGGCATCGACGAGCAGTACTTC. The rearrangement links TRBV7-2 to TRBJ2-5; D tentatively fits TRBD1 or TRBD2 (6 bases each). The J call may be faulty, since TRBJ2-7 better matches the DNA end. The CDR3 extends over 15 amino acids. Germline V CDR1 and CDR2: SGHTA, FQGNSA.

The V gene is TRBV5-1, the J gene TRBJ2-5; 13 bases agree with TRBD2. With the DNA end fitting TRBJ2-7 better, the J assignment may be wrong. Germline CDR1 and CDR2: SGHRS and YFSETQ. The CDR3 sequence is 15 residues long. The CDR3: CASSARTSGSYEQYF. CDR3 bases: TGCGCCAGCAGCGCCCGGACTAGCGGGAGCTACGAGCAGTACTTC.

This clone was counted a few times. V usage is TRBV4-1 and J usage is TRBJ1-1; D unresolved. This CDR3 is 14 amino acids long. Germline assignment: CDR1 MGHRA and CDR2 YSYEKL. Trimming took off 0 bases at V and 5 bases at J, with 10 bases between the two ends. This CDR3 reads CASSQDPGSTEAFF. CDR3 coding DNA: TGCGCCAGCAGCCAAGATCCGGGTTCAACTGAAGCTTTCTTT.

This chain uses TRBV5-1 with TRBJ2-7; 8 nucleotides match TRBD2. Unmatched junction bases numbered 7, after V lost 0 bases and J lost 5 bases. Germline V gives CDR1 SGHRS, CDR2 YFSETQ. There are 15 residues in the CDR3. The CDR3 DNA follows: TGCGCCAGCAGCTTGGCCAACCGGGAGGGAAACGAGCAGTACTTC. Translation: CASSLANREGNEQYF.

The chain uses TRBV5-1 and TRBJ1-3; no firm D call. From germline, CDR1 is SGHRS and CDR2 YFSETQ. This CDR3 region has 14 residues. Deletions cut 1 base from V and 4 bases from J, with 9 bases between. As DNA, the CDR3 is TGCGCCAGCAGCTTGTCAAGTCTCGGAAACACCATATATTTT. It translates to CASSLSSLGNTIYF.

The V and J genes are TRBV5-8 and TRBJ2-7; no reliable D call. Germline V lookup: CDR1 SGHTS, CDR2 YDEGEE. V was cut by 2 bases and J by 3 bases, with 9 bases left in between. The CDR3 covers 13 residues. The CDR3 loop reads CASSLPPSYEQYF. The CDR3 DNA follows: TGTGCCAGCAGCTTACCACCCAGCTACGAGCAGTACTTC.

This clone was observed a few times. The V gene is TRBV28, the J gene TRBJ1-4; a possible D gene is TRBD1 (5 bases). Trimming stripped 8 bases from V and 2 bases from J, with 12 bases between. The CDR3 length is 14 residues. Germline V gives CDR1 MDHEN, CDR2 SYDVKM. CDR3: CASGQGVTNEKLFF. As DNA, the CDR3 is TGTGCCAGCGGTCAGGGTGTGACTAATGAAAAACTGTTTTTT.

This clone is categorized as medium-sized. The chain employs TRBV7-8 and TRBJ1-2, with D possibly being TRBD1 (5 bases). V lost 5 bases and J 0 bases, leaving 22 bases between the germline ends. Germline V CDR1 and CDR2: SGHVS, FQNEAQ. The CDR3 runs 18 residues. The CDR3 DNA sequence: TGTGCCAGCAGCCCGGAACCGGGACCGAAACCCACTAACTATGGCTACACCTTC. Amino acid sequence: CASSPEPGPKPTNYGYTF.

The J gene is TRBJ1-1, the V gene TRBV28; D not resolved. The V and J ends lost 1 base and 8 bases respectively, with 8 bases between them. The CDR3 totals 12 residues. Germline loops: CDR1 MDHEN, CDR2 SYDVKM. CDR3 in DNA: TGTGCCAGCAGTTTATTGGCACACGAAGCTTTCTTT. Amino acid sequence: CASSLLAHEAFF.

V gene TRBV2 combines with J gene TRBJ1-2, with D unclear. V lost 6 bases and J lost 8, with 16 bases in between. The CDR3 has 13 residues. Germline V CDR1 and CDR2: SNHLY, FYNNEI. The CDR3 DNA reads TGTGCCAGCAGCTTCGCCTCCCCGTCGGGCTACACCTTC. This sequence encodes CASSFASPSGYTF. The full variable domain, completed using reference TRBV2 and TRBJ1-2, is EPEVTQTPSHQVTQMGQEVILRCVPISNHLYFYWYRQILGQKVEFLVSFYNNEISEKSEIFDDQFSVERPDGSNFTLKIRSTKLEDSAMYFCASSFASPSGYTFGSGTRLTVV.

J is TRBJ2-1 and V is TRBV4-3; 8 nucleotides match TRBD2. CDR3 length equals 17 residues. Per germline, CDR1 LGHNA and CDR2 YSLEER. V lost 4 bases and J lost 6; bases outside the gene matches: 14. CDR3: CASSLKITSGGVNEQFF. The CDR3 DNA sequence: TGCGCCAGCAGCCTCAAGATAACCAGCGGGGGCGTCAATGAGCAGTTCTTC.

The DNA for the CDR3 is TGCAGCGCCACAGGAACCTCCTACGAGCAGTACTTC. Amino acid sequence: CSATGTSYEQYF. V and J are TRBV29-1 and TRBJ2-7; perhaps TRBD1 as D (5 bases). Germline CDR1 is SQVTM and CDR2 is ANQGSEA. V gave up 7 bases and J gave up 0 bases, with 10 bases separating them. This CDR3 has 12 amino acids.

V gene TRBV7-2 combines with J gene TRBJ1-1, with D maybe TRBD1 (5 bases). There are 13 residues in the CDR3. Germline CDR1 SGHTA, CDR2 FQGNSA. Trimming removed 0 bases at V and 8 bases at J, with 10 bases between. The CDR3 coding sequence is TGTGCCAGCAGCTTAGCGTGGGGGACGGAAGCTTTCTTT. Its protein is CASSLAWGTEAFF.

The rearrangement links TRBV7-2 to TRBJ2-3; no clear D. The CDR3 is 12 residues long. Per germline, CDR1 SGHTA and CDR2 FQGNSA. V was clipped by 5 bases and J by 5 bases, with 8 bases between them. CDR3 bases: TGTGCCAGCAGCCCTCCTATAGATACGCAGTATTTT. As protein: CASSPPIDTQYF.

The genes are TRBV4-2 and TRBJ1-5; D might be TRBD1 (6 bases). Germline-derived CDR1 and CDR2 are LGHNA and YNFKEQ. The CDR3 has 17 residues. Trimming took off 0 bases at V and 2 bases at J, with 14 bases between the two ends. CDR3 region: CASSQDARGGGNQPQHF. The CDR3 DNA sequence: TGTGCCAGCAGCCAAGATGCCAGGGGTGGAGGCAATCAGCCCCAGCATTTT.

V is TRBV6-1 and J is TRBJ2-7; 11 bases are a match to TRBD1. With 6 bases clipped from V and 6 bases from J, the junction kept 10 bases outside the gene matches. The length of the CDR3 is 15 residues. In germline, CDR1 is MNHNS, CDR2 SASEGT. The CDR3 DNA is TGTGCCAGCAGACCGACCACCGGGACAGGGGGCGAGCAGTACTTC. Protein product: CASRPTTGTGGEQYF.

In this sample, this clone is medium-sized. The gene calls are TRBV5-1 and TRBJ1-2, with a weak D call TRBD1 (6 bases). V was cut by 3 bases and J by 8 bases, with 20 bases left in between. The CDR3 extends over 15 amino acids. Germline CDR1 SGHRS, CDR2 YFSETQ. The CDR3 region has the DNA TGCGCCAGCAGCTATTTGACAGGCCTGAGAGGGGGCTACACCTTC. Its protein is CASSYLTGLRGGYTF.

The chain links TRBV19 to TRBJ1-1; possibly TRBD1 for D (5 bases). The germline CDR1 and CDR2 sequences are LNHDA and SQIVND (reference sequence). V gave up 1 base and J gave up 1 base, with 10 bases separating them. This CDR3 is 15 amino acids long. As DNA, the CDR3 is TGTGCCAGTAGTATAGTTCGGGGGAGGAACACTGAAGCTTTCTTT. The encoded protein is CASSIVRGRNTEAFF.

The J gene is TRBJ2-7, the V gene TRBV6-4; the D is unclear. This CDR3 is 12 amino acids long. Trimming stripped 1 base from V and 2 bases from J, with 3 bases between. Germline assignment: CDR1 MRHNA and CDR2 SNTAGT. Written as DNA, the CDR3 is TGTGCCAGCAGTGACTGCACCTACGAGCAGTACTTC. It codes for CASSDCTYEQYF.

The CDR3 DNA reads TGCGCCAGCAACCCCATTGGCGGGAGGGCCGGGGCGAATGAGCAGTTCTTC. Amino acid sequence: CASNPIGGRAGANEQFF. This sequence joins TRBV5-1 and TRBJ2-1, with 9 nucleotides matching TRBD2. J gave up 7 bases and V 6 bases, and 17 bases lay outside the gene matches. CDR1 and CDR2 (germline): SGHRS, YFSETQ. The length of the CDR3 is 17 residues.

The CDR3 coding sequence is TGCAGTGGACTACCCACAGATACGCAGTATTTT. Amino acid sequence: CSGLPTDTQYF. The rearrangement uses TRBV20-1 and TRBJ2-3, with D maybe TRBD2 (5 bases). V lost 7 bases and J lost 2, with 7 bases in between. CDR1 and CDR2 (germline): DFQATT, SNEGSKA (reference sequence). The length of the CDR3 is 11 residues.

The genes are TRBV7-7 and TRBJ2-1, with D possibly matching TRBD2 (5 bases). V was cut by 5 bases and J by 6 bases, with 11 bases left in between. This CDR3 has 13 residues. Germline V CDR1 and CDR2: SSHAT, FNYEAQ (reference sequence). CDR3 bases: TGTGCCAGCAGCCATGGACTCCCCAATGAGCAGTTCTTC. As protein: CASSHGLPNEQFF.